The entry below gives a single TCR beta chain sequence along with its context. Its antigen remains unidentified. Deletions cut 8 bases from V and 5 bases from J, with 18 bases between. The length of the CDR3 is 14 residues. Germline CDR1 and CDR2: LNHDA and SQIVND (reference sequence). This entry comes from a study of T cell clones after liver transplantation. General study results and limits: Graft donor-reactive T cells may have migrated into the graft rather than being deleted. In two subjects, few donor cells limited the measurable donor-reactive repertoire.

Libraries were prepared by immunoSEQ multiplex PCR; TCRdb keeps only in-frame clonotypes and omits some of them. Of approximately 72,000 clones listed, under 95% are singletons. Sample: CD4+ T cells from blood, taken before liver transplant. This sequence originates from a human donor who received a liver transplant. V and J are TRBV19 and TRBJ1-1; the D gene is possibly TRBD1 (5 bases). The CDR3 region has the DNA TGTGCCAGTCATCATTCGGGGGGATATACTGAAGCTTTCTTT. As protein: CASHHSGGYTEAFF.